This T cell receptor beta chain was obtained from a study of CD8+ T cells in alopecia areata. Study background: Those patients who were treated received oral tofacitinib, which was given at 5 to 10 mg twice daily for moderate-to-severe alopecia areata. Findings and caveats of the study: Greater clonality was observed in lesional scalp samples, especially alopecia totalis/universalis, versus normal scalp. Tissue-resident alphabeta T cells belonging to normal skin likewise get sequenced within scalp specimens.

TCR sequencing used cDNA made by reverse transcription of extracted RNA. Produced via immunoSEQ multiplex PCR; TCRdb's table is partial and in-frame only. The sample records about 140,000 clones, roughly 64% being singletons. This CDR3 has 14 residues. The V and J ends lost 6 bases and 7 bases, in that order; junction bases with no gene match: 4. Germline CDR1 reads SGHVS; CDR2 reads FQNEAQ. Alopecia areata patients provided lesional scalp punch biopsies and peripheral blood, both collected for the study. Note on this clone: Its specificity is unknown.

The sample in question was CD4+ T cells sorted from blood, obtained at week 0. The chain is built from TRBV7-8 and TRBJ2-3, with 13 bases matching TRBD2. The clonotype originates from a human donor with alopecia areata. The chain's CDR3 is CASRSGLAGYTQYF. DNA for the CDR3: TGTGCCAGCAGGTCGGGACTAGCGGGGTATACGCAGTATTTT.